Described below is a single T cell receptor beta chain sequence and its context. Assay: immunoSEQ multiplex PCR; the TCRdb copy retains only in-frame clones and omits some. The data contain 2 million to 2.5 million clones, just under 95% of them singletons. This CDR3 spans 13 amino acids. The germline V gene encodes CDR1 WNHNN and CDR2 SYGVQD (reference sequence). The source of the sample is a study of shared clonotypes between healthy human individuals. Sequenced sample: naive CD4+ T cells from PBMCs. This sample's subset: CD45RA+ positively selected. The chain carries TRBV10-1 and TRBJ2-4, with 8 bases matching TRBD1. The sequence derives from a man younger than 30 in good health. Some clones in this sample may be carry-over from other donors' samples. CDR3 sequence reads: CGQTGVAKNIQYF. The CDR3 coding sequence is TGCGGCCAGACAGGGGTCGCCAAAAACATTCAGTACTTC.